These 22 T cell receptor beta chains originate from one sample sequenced in a study of blood T cells in healthy people across ages. A J-beta primer mix and a sample-barcoded 5' primer were used in a second PCR of about 7 to 11 cycles. MiXCR was run by TCRdb on the 5' RACE reads, yielding one entry per CDR3 protein. The sample comprises hundreds of thousands of distinct CDR3 sequences, 25% to 30% of which are singletons, and about 2.9% rests with the top ten. Another study also made use of these data, one on T cells of mothers and their children.

The sample was blood. Receptors originate from a boy aged 5 to 17 in good health.

This clonotype showed up just a few times. Written as DNA, the CDR3 is TGTGCCAGCAGTTTCCTAGCGGGGGAGTACAATGAGCAGTTCTTC. This codes for CASSFLAGEYNEQFF. The chain combines TRBV6-5 with TRBJ2-5, with 10 bases aligning to TRBD2. The assigned J gene may be wrong: the sequence end matches TRBJ2-1 better. This CDR3 comprises 15 residues. In germline, CDR1 is MNHEY, CDR2 SVGAGI.

A few counts support this clonotype. The chain uses TRBV30 and TRBJ1-5; D unclear. The CDR3 length is 13 residues. V lost 3 bases to trimming and J lost 7 bases, with 13 bases between them. Looked up from germline, CDR1 is GTSNPN and CDR2 is SVGIG (reference sequence). DNA of the CDR3: TGTGCCTGGAGCGCGGGTGGCCGGCAGCCCCAGCATTTT. Amino acids: CAWSAGGRQPQHF.

This clonotype was counted only a few times. The V call is TRBV7-8, the J call TRBJ1-4, with TRBD1 as a possible D gene (6 bases). CDR3 length: 17 amino acids. From germline, CDR1 is SGHVS and CDR2 FQNEAQ. V lost 5 bases, J lost 5 bases, and 21 bases lay in between. In DNA form, the CDR3 reads TGTGCCAGCAGCCCCCTTAGAATGACAGGAAAGAATGAAAAACTGTTTTTT. Its protein is CASSPLRMTGKNEKLFF.

This clonotype was seen a few times. The chain employs TRBV7-6 and TRBJ2-7; possible D gene TRBD2, 7 bases. CDR1 is SGHVS, CDR2 FNYEAQ, per germline. The length of the CDR3 is 13 residues. The V end lost 7 bases, the J end lost 5 bases, and 15 bases lay between the germline ends. The CDR3 nucleotides are TGTGCCAGCACCCGCGGGGGCCTGAACGAGCAGTACTTC. It yields the protein CASTRGGLNEQYF.

This clonotype was detected only a few times. The V and J genes are TRBV3-1 and TRBJ1-2; perhaps TRBD1 as D (5 bases). Trimming took off 3 bases at V and 5 bases at J, with 16 bases between the two ends. This CDR3 contains 15 residues. The germline CDR1 and CDR2 sequences are LGHDT and YNNKEL (reference sequence). The CDR3 loop is CASSHPQAGRYGYTF. CDR3 nucleotide sequence: TGTGCCAGCAGCCATCCTCAGGCGGGACGGTATGGCTACACCTTC. The full variable domain, completed using reference TRBV3-1 and TRBJ1-2, is DTAVSQTPKYLVTQMGNDKSIKCEQNLGHDTMYWYKQDSKKFLKIMFSYNNKELIINETVPNRFSPKSPDKAHLNLHINSLELGDSAVYFCASSHPQAGRYGYTFGSGTRLTVV.

CDR3: CASAGTGTYEQYF. In DNA, the CDR3 is TGTGCCAGCGCCGGGACAGGGACCTACGAGCAGTACTTC. V usage is TRBV9 and J usage is TRBJ2-7; TRBD1 matches 9 bases. Germline lookup yields CDR1 SGDLS and CDR2 YYNGEE. The junction had 4 bases not matched to a gene; V was cut back by 7 bases and J by 2 bases. CDR3 length equals 13 residues.

This clonotype was seen a handful of times. The V gene is TRBV7-9, the J gene TRBJ2-2; a possible D gene is TRBD2 (5 bases). Germline lookup yields CDR1 SEHNR and CDR2 FQNEAQ (reference sequence). This CDR3 comprises 14 residues. The germline V and J ends were trimmed by 7 bases and 5 bases, with 14 bases remaining between them. The CDR3 loop reads CASTNGVKTGELFF. Written as DNA, the CDR3 is TGTGCCAGCACCAACGGGGTGAAGACCGGGGAGCTGTTTTTT. Looking up the rest from reference TRBV7-9 and TRBJ2-2 gives the full variable domain: DTGVSQNPRHKITKRGQNVTFRCDPISEHNRLYWYRQTLGQGPEFLTYFQNEAQLEKSRLLSDRFSAERPKGSFSTLEIQRTEQGDSAMYLCASTNGVKTGELFFGEGSRLTVL.

This clonotype appeared a few times. V usage is TRBV27 and J usage is TRBJ2-5, with a weak D call TRBD2 (7 bases). The CDR3 has 15 residues. V lost 6 bases and J lost 7, with 21 bases in between. CDR1 and CDR2 from the germline V gene are MNHEY and SMNVEV (reference sequence). The CDR3 spells CASRSRLAGDTTQYF. The CDR3 nucleotides are TGTGCCAGCAGGTCCCGTCTCGCGGGGGACACGACCCAGTACTTC.

This clonotype was counted between two and nine times. V is TRBV28 and J is TRBJ2-6; D uncertain. CDR1 is MDHEN, CDR2 SYDVKM, per germline. The ends were cut back, 9 bases at V and 1 base at J, with 7 bases in the middle. The CDR3 runs to 13 residues. In nucleotides, the CDR3 is TGTGCCAGTAAGTGGTCTGGGGCCAACGTCCTGACTTTC. Protein: CASKWSGANVLTF.

The gene calls are TRBV5-1 and TRBJ2-1, with 9 bases aligning to TRBD2. This CDR3 contains 15 residues. The germline CDR1 and CDR2 sequences are SGHRS and YFSETQ. The J segment lost 5 bases and the V segment lost 3 bases, leaving 6 bases of the junction unmatched. As DNA, the CDR3 is TGCGCCAGCAGCTCGTTAGCGGGGGCTAACAATGAGCAGTTCTTC. This sequence encodes CASSSLAGANNEQFF.

The chain couples TRBV6-5 to TRBJ1-2, with D hard to call. This CDR3 has 11 amino acids. Germline V gives CDR1 MNHEY, CDR2 SVGAGI. V lost 8 bases and J lost 8, with 12 bases in between. The CDR3 loop reads CASGNRLGYTF. The CDR3 nucleotides read TGTGCCAGCGGCAATAGACTGGGCTACACCTTC.

The sample holds a few counts of this clonotype. This sequence joins TRBV5-1 and TRBJ2-7; 11 bases are shared with TRBD2. Germline trimming cut 6 bases from V and 1 base from J; bases unmatched to any gene: 6. There are 15 residues in the CDR3. Germline V CDR1 and CDR2: SGHRS, YFSETQ. The CDR3 loop reads CASKPLAGVSYEQYF. CDR3 in DNA: TGCGCCAGCAAACCACTAGCGGGGGTTTCCTACGAGCAGTACTTC.

There are many counts of this clonotype. One end of the junction varies from germline; a read error may be responsible. The V gene is TRBV7-7, the J gene TRBJ2-2; 11 bases fit TRBD2. Germline assignment: CDR1 SSHAT and CDR2 FNYEAQ (reference sequence). The CDR3 length is 15 residues. CDR3 sequence (DNA): TGTGCTAGCAGTCCCACTAGCGGGGGTGCCGGGGAGCTGTTTTTT. Amino acid sequence: CASSPTSGGAGELFF.

This rearrangement joins TRBV19 to TRBJ1-3; D unresolved. Germline V gene sequence: CDR1 LNHDA, CDR2 SQIVND (reference sequence). Trimming cost V 1 base and J 4 bases, with 11 bases left between them. CDR3 length equals 15 residues. The DNA of the CDR3 is TGTGCCAGTAGTATAGGCCGGGTCGGAGGAAACACCATATATTTT. Protein product: CASSIGRVGGNTIYF.

This clonotype was counted between two and nine times. The chain uses TRBV10-1 and TRBJ2-5; 7 nucleotides agree with TRBD2. V was pared by 0 bases and J by 1 base, with 11 bases of the junction left unmatched. The CDR3 length is 18 residues. CDR1 is WNHNN and CDR2 is SYGVQD in the germline V gene (reference sequence). This chain's CDR3 is CASSESQGPAGSQETQYF. The CDR3 DNA follows: TGCGCCAGCAGTGAGTCCCAAGGGCCAGCGGGGAGCCAAGAGACCCAGTACTTC.

This clonotype has just a few counts. This chain joins TRBV29-1 and TRBJ1-2, with unresolved D. CDR1 is SQVTM and CDR2 is ANQGSEA in the germline V gene. V lost 5 bases and J 5 bases, leaving 12 bases between the germline ends. This CDR3 region has 12 residues. The CDR3 loop is CSVMAGNYGYTF. The DNA of the CDR3 is TGCAGCGTTATGGCGGGGAATTATGGCTACACCTTC.

The chain carries TRBV30 and TRBJ1-3, with D unresolved. V lost 4 bases and J 4 bases, leaving 5 bases between the germline ends. Looked up from germline, CDR1 is GTSNPN and CDR2 is SVGIG (reference sequence). The length of the CDR3 is 11 residues. The CDR3 nucleotides are TGTGCCTGGACCCCCGGAAACACCATATATTTT. Translating it yields CAWTPGNTIYF.

This clonotype was seen a few times. In DNA form, the CDR3 reads TGTGCCAGCAGCGTAGCCCCTTCCTACGAGCAGTACTTC. Encoded protein: CASSVAPSYEQYF. The chain joins TRBV9 to TRBJ2-5; D uncertain. The J call may be incorrect, as the DNA end agrees better with TRBJ2-7. The CDR3 contains 13 residues. Germline V gene lookup returns CDR1 SGDLS and CDR2 YYNGEE.

The chain is built from TRBV20-1 and TRBJ1-1; D gene ambiguous. CDR3 size: 14 residues. CDR1 is DFQATT, CDR2 SNEGSKA, per germline (reference sequence). V shed 3 bases and J shed 1 base, with 12 bases lying between them. CDR3 amino acids: CSASPARQNTEAFF. The DNA for the CDR3 is TGCAGTGCTAGCCCAGCCCGACAGAACACTGAAGCTTTCTTT.

J is TRBJ2-7 and V is TRBV6-9; 7 nucleotides agree with TRBD1. CDR3 length equals 13 residues. The junction had 8 bases not matched to a gene; V was cut back by 8 bases and J by 4 bases. CDR1 MNHGY and CDR2 SVAAGI come from the germline V gene. The CDR3 DNA reads as TGTGCCAGCGGACAGGATGGGGTTTACGAGCAGTACTTC. Amino acid sequence: CASGQDGVYEQYF.

The chain joins TRBV20-1 to TRBJ2-5, with D unresolved. V gave up 0 bases and J gave up 5 bases, with 7 bases separating them. The length of the CDR3 is 12 residues. The germline CDR1 and CDR2 sequences are DFQATT and SNEGSKA (reference sequence). The CDR3: CSARDEWETQYF. The DNA of the CDR3 is TGCAGTGCTAGAGATGAGTGGGAGACCCAGTACTTC.

This rearrangement joins TRBV6-1 to TRBJ1-1; 9 bases match TRBD1. The V segment lost 4 bases and the J segment 9 bases; nucleotides outside the gene matches: 6. CDR3 size: 13 residues. Germline CDR1 reads MNHNS; CDR2 reads SASEGT. CDR3 region: CASSALGTGKAFF. The CDR3 region has the DNA TGTGCCAGCAGTGCCCTCGGGACAGGGAAAGCTTTCTTT.